Listed here are 8 T cell receptor beta chains from one sample, sequenced in a study of cytomegalovirus exposure and HLA in healthy donors. The PCR ran on 60 Vbeta and 13 Jbeta primers. Clones were sequenced by immunoSEQ multiplex PCR, and TCRdb holds only the in-frame ones, with some missing. The sample shows over 150,000 clones, around three quarters of them seen only once. Sequencing used PBMCs. All receptors derive from a boy younger than 18 in good health and CMV-seronegative.

The chain links TRBV4-3 to TRBJ2-7, with TRBD1 matching 9 bases. Per the germline V gene, CDR1 is LGHNA and CDR2 is YSLEER. CDR3 size: 15 residues. With V trimmed by 4 bases and J by 1 base, 5 bases remained unmatched. The CDR3 DNA reads TGCGCCAGCAGCCGAGGGGGACAGGGATCCTACGAGCAGTACTTC. Protein product: CASSRGGQGSYEQYF.

This clone was seen just once. V gene TRBV5-1 combines with J gene TRBJ1-1; D is perhaps TRBD1 (6 bases). Germline V gene lookup returns CDR1 SGHRS and CDR2 YFSETQ. V lost 4 bases and J lost 12, with 19 bases in between. The CDR3 contains 13 residues. The CDR3 DNA reads as TGCGCCAGCAGCGCAGACAGGCCCTCGTCGTCTTTCTTT. It yields the protein CASSADRPSSSFF. Combining the CDR3 with reference TRBV5-1 and TRBJ1-1 gives the whole variable domain KAGVTQTPRYLIKTRGQQVTLSCSPISGHRSVSWYQQTPGQGLQFLFEYFSETQRNKGNFPGRFSGRQFSNSRSEMNVSTLELGDSALYLCASSADRPSSSFFGQGTRLTVV.

This rearrangement joins TRBV6-1 to TRBJ2-1; D unresolved. Trimming removed 1 base at V and 4 bases at J, with 5 bases between. The CDR3 sequence is 13 residues long. CDR1 and CDR2 (germline): MNHNS, SASEGT. The CDR3 DNA reads TGTGCCAGCAGTGAAGACAGATACAATGAGCAGTTCTTC. It codes for CASSEDRYNEQFF.

The chain links TRBV7-3 to TRBJ1-1; 7 nucleotides align to TRBD1. The CDR3 covers 15 residues. V trimming: 4 bases; J trimming: 2 bases; junction bases outside the gene matches: 7. Germline V lookup: CDR1 SGHTA, CDR2 FQGTGA. This CDR3 is CASSSETGLNTEAFF. The CDR3 DNA reads TGTGCCAGCAGCTCCGAGACAGGGCTAAACACTGAAGCTTTCTTT.

In this sample, this clone turned up a few times. The chain recombines TRBV6-4 with TRBJ2-1; 9 bases are a match to TRBD2. This CDR3 contains 15 residues. V shed 3 bases and J 6 bases; nucleotides not matched to a gene: 6. Germline-derived CDR1 and CDR2 are MRHNA and SNTAGT. Here the CDR3 reads CASSEREGVSNEQFF. CDR3 coding DNA: TGTGCCAGCAGTGAGCGGGAGGGAGTCAGCAATGAGCAGTTCTTC.

This sequence joins TRBV11-2 and TRBJ1-6; D is undetermined. The CDR3 is made up of 14 amino acids. CDR1 is SGHAT and CDR2 is FQNNGV in the germline V gene. The V gene lost 1 base and the J gene lost 5 bases, with 6 bases spanning the gap. CDR3: CASSLAGDNSPLHF. CDR3 DNA: TGTGCCAGCAGCTTAGCGGGAGATAATTCACCCCTCCACTTT.

The V call is TRBV5-6, the J call TRBJ2-7, with 9 bases lining up with TRBD1. The germline gives CDR1 SGHDT, CDR2 YYEEEE. This CDR3 contains 14 residues. V dropped 5 bases and J dropped 3; count of bases not matched to a gene: 6. The CDR3 DNA reads as TGTGCCAGCAGTTCCGGGACAGGGTTCTACGAGCAGTACTTC. Its translation is CASSSGTGFYEQYF.

This chain connects TRBV18 to TRBJ2-5, with D perhaps matching TRBD2 (5 bases). CDR1 is KGHSH, CDR2 LQKENI, per germline. There are 13 residues in the CDR3. V lost 3 bases to trimming and J lost 3 bases, with 8 bases between them. The DNA of the CDR3 is TGTGCCAGCTCACCGCCCGGGGAAGAGACCCAGTACTTC. As protein: CASSPPGEETQYF.